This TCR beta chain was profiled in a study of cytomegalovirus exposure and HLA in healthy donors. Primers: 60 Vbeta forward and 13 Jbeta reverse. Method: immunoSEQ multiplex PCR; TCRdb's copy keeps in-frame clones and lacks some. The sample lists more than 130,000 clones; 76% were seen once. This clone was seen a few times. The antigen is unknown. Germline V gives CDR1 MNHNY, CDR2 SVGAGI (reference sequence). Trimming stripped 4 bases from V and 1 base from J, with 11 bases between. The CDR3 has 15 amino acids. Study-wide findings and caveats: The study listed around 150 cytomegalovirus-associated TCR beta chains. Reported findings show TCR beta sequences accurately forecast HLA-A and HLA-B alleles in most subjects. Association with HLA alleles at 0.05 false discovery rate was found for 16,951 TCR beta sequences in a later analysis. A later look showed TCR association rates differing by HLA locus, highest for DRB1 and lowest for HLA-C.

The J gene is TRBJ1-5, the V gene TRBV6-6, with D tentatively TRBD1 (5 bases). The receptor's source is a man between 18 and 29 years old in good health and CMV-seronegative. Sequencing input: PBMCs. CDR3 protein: CASSLQGQSNQPQHF. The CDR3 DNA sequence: TGTGCCAGCAGTTTGCAGGGTCAGAGCAATCAGCCCCAGCATTTT.